One and the same sample provided the 8 T cell receptor beta chains below, sequenced in a study of T cells in localized non-small cell lung cancer. Only in-frame clones appear in the TCRdb table, and some are missing; sequencing was by immunoSEQ multiplex PCR. The sample contains around 40,000 clones, around nine tenths of which appear only once. Sequencing was performed on peripheral blood, taken before any cancer treatment. These receptors all stem from an older female donor with stage I squamous cell lung carcinoma.

The count of this clone is one. The CDR3 region is CAWSNSRGAEQYF. Here the CDR3 DNA reads TGTGCCTGGAGTAACTCCAGGGGCGCCGAGCAGTACTTC. J is TRBJ2-5 and V is TRBV30; TRBD1 might be the D (6 bases). The J call is doubtful: the DNA matches TRBJ2-7 better. In germline, CDR1 is GTSNPN, CDR2 SVGIG (reference sequence). CDR3 size: 13 residues.

This rearrangement joins TRBV7-2 to TRBJ2-7; D remains ambiguous. The V gene's germline CDR1 is SGHTA and CDR2 FQGNSA. Trimming cost V 6 bases and J 0 bases, with 15 bases left between them. The CDR3 consists of 15 residues. CDR3 sequence (DNA): TGTGCCAGCAGTCGTAGTGGCTCCGGCTCCTACGAGCAGTACTTC. Translation gives CASSRSGSGSYEQYF. Full variable domain (remainder filled in from reference TRBV7-2 and TRBJ2-7): GAGVSQSPSNKVTEKGKDVELRCDPISGHTALYWYRQSLGQGLEFLIYFQGNSAPDKSGLPSDRFSAERTGGSVSTLTIQRTQQEDSAVYLCASSRSGSGSYEQYFGPGTRLTVT.

This clone was picked up a small number of times. The rearrangement links TRBV7-3 to TRBJ2-7; D is unresolved. V shed 6 bases and J shed 0 bases, with 12 bases lying between them. The CDR3 is 14 residues long. Germline assignment: CDR1 SGHTA and CDR2 FQGTGA. The CDR3 nucleotides are TGTGCCAGCAGGTATGGTCCGAGCTCCTACGAGCAGTACTTC. It specifies CASRYGPSSYEQYF.

V gene TRBV4-2 combines with J gene TRBJ2-6; D perhaps matches TRBD1 (5 bases). The CDR3 has 16 amino acids. CDR1 is LGHNA, CDR2 YNFKEQ, per germline. The V gene lost 7 bases and the J gene lost 0 bases, with 13 bases spanning the gap. The CDR3 nucleotides are TGTGCCAGCAACCCCAAAGGGGACTCTGGGGCCAACGTCCTGACTTTC. Translated: CASNPKGDSGANVLTF.

J is TRBJ2-7 and V is TRBV4-1, with 14 bases matching TRBD2. Trimming took 1 base from V and 7 from J; bases not matched to a gene: 6. Germline V lookup: CDR1 MGHRA, CDR2 YSYEKL. The CDR3 runs to 16 residues. Here the CDR3 reads CASSQVPGLAGVEQYF. The CDR3 region has the DNA TGCGCCAGCAGCCAAGTCCCGGGACTAGCGGGAGTTGAGCAGTACTTC.

The chain uses TRBV7-2 and TRBJ2-5, with 14 bases matching TRBD2. Germline V gene sequence: CDR1 SGHTA, CDR2 FQGNSA. With 7 bases clipped from V and 5 bases from J, the junction kept 15 bases outside the gene matches. The CDR3 contains 18 residues. The CDR3 loop reads CASTRGGLAGAPAETQYF. CDR3 DNA sequence: TGTGCCAGCACCCGAGGGGGACTAGCGGGAGCCCCTGCGGAGACCCAGTACTTC.

This chain joins TRBV9 and TRBJ2-1, with TRBD2 matching over 12 bases. Germline V lookup: CDR1 SGDLS, CDR2 YYNGEE. V shed 4 bases and J 9 bases; nucleotides not matched to a gene: 8. The CDR3 length is 15 residues. CDR3 sequence reads: CASSLRTSGNTEQFF. DNA for the CDR3: TGTGCCAGCAGCCTCCGGACTAGCGGGAATACTGAGCAGTTCTTC.

The chain combines TRBV19 with TRBJ2-5; 7 bases fit TRBD1. V shed 4 bases, J shed 4 bases, and the junction held 15 bases outside the gene matches. Germline loops: CDR1 LNHDA, CDR2 SQIVND (reference sequence). This CDR3 contains 17 residues. CDR3 residues: CASSKRGTGVRGETQYF. The DNA for the CDR3 is TGTGCCAGTAGTAAGAGAGGAACAGGGGTTCGTGGAGAGACCCAGTACTTC. Filled out from reference TRBV19 and TRBJ2-5, the complete variable domain reads DGGITQSPKYLFRKEGQNVTLSCEQNLNHDAMYWYRQDPGQGLRLIYYSQIVNDFQKGDIAEGYSVSREKKESFPLTVTSAQKNPTAFYLCASSKRGTGVRGETQYFGPGTRLLVL.